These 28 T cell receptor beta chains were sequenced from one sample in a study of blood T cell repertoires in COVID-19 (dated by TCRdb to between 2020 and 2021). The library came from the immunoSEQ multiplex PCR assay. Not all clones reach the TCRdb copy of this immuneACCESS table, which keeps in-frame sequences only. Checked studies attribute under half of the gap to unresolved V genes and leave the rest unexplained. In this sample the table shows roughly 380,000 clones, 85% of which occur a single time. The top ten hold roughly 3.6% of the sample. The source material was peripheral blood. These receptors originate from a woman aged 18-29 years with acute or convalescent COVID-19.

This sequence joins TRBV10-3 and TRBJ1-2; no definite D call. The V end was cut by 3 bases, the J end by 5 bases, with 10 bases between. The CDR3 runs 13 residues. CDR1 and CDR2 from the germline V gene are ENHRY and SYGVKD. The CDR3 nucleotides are TGTGCCATCAGTGACGTGTCAGTATATGGCTACACCTTC. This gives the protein CAISDVSVYGYTF.

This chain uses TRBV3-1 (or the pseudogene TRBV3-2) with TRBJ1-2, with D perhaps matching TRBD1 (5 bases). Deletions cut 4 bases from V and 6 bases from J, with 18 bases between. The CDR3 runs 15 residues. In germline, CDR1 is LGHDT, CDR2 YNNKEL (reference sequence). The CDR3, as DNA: TGTGCCAGCAGCCCCCGCGCAGGGTTCAAGGATGGCTACACCTTC. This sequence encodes CASSPRAGFKDGYTF.

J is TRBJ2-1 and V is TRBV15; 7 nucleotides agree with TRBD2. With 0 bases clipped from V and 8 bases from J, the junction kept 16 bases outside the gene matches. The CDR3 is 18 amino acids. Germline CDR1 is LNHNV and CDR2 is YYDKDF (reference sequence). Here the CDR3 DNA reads TGTGCCACCAGCAGAGATCCCGTGAGGCGGGAGCGGACTTATGAGCAGTTCTTC. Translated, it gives CATSRDPVRRERTYEQFF.

This CDR3 is CASSDLAGRDTDTQYF. The CDR3 nucleotides read TGTGCCAGCAGTGACCTTGCAGGGCGGGACACAGATACGCAGTATTTT. The chain links TRBV6-4 to TRBJ2-3; possible D gene TRBD2, 6 bases. The CDR3 totals 16 residues. Germline CDR1 is MRHNA and CDR2 is SNTAGT. Trimming took off 2 bases at V and 2 bases at J, with 14 bases between the two ends.

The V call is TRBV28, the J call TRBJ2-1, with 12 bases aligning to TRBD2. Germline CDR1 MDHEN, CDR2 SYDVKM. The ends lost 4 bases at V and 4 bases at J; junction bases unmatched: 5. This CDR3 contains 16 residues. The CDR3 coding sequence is TGTGCCAGCAGTTCTAGCGGGAGGGCGATGTACAATGAGCAGTTCTTC. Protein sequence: CASSSSGRAMYNEQFF. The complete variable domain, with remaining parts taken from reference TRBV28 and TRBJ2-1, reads DVKVTQSSRYLVKRTGEKVFLECVQDMDHENMFWYRQDPGLGLRLIYFSYDVKMKEKGDIPEGYSVSREKKERFSLILESASTNQTSMYLCASSSSGRAMYNEQFFGPGTRLTVL.

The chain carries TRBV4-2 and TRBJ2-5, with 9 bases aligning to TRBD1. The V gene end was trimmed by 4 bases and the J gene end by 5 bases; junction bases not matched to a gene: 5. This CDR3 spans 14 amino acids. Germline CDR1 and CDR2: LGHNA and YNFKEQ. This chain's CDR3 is CASSPGQGQETQYF. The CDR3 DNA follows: TGTGCCAGCAGCCCCGGACAGGGGCAGGAGACCCAGTACTTC.

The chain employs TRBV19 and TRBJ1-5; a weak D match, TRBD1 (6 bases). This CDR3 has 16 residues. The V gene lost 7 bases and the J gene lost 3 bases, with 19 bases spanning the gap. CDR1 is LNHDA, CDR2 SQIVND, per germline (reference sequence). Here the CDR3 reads CASTPQGGGSNQPQHF. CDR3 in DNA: TGTGCCAGTACCCCCCAAGGGGGGGGCTCCAATCAGCCCCAGCATTTT. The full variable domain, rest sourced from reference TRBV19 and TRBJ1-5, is DGGITQSPKYLFRKEGQNVTLSCEQNLNHDAMYWYRQDPGQGLRLIYYSQIVNDFQKGDIAEGYSVSREKKESFPLTVTSAQKNPTAFYLCASTPQGGGSNQPQHFGDGTRLSIL.

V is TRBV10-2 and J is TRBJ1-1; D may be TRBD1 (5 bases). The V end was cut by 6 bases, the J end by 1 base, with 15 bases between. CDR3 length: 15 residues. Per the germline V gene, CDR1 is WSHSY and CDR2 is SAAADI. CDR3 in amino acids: CASRDWDSQNTEAFF. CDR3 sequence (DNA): TGCGCCAGCAGAGACTGGGACTCCCAGAACACTGAAGCTTTCTTT.

As DNA, the CDR3 is TGTGCCAGCGGAGGGAGGAGTGGCAATCAGCCCCAGCATTTT. It specifies CASGGRSGNQPQHF. This chain links TRBV6-5 with TRBJ1-5; D remains unclear. V lost 8 bases, J lost 2 bases, and 13 bases lay in between. Germline CDR1 and CDR2: MNHEY and SVGAGI. This CDR3 spans 14 amino acids.

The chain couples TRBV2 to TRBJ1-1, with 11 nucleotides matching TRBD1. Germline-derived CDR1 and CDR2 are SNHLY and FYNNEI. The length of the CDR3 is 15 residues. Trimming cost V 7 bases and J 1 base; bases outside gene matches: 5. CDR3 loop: CASTEGTGGNTEAFF. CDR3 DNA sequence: TGTGCCAGCACCGAAGGGACAGGGGGGAACACTGAAGCTTTCTTT.

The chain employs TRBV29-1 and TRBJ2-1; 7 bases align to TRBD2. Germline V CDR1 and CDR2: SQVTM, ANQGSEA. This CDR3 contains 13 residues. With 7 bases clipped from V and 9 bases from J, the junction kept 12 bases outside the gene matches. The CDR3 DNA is TGCAGCGGAATAAGCGGGGAGAACTTTGAGCAGTTCTTC. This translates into CSGISGENFEQFF.

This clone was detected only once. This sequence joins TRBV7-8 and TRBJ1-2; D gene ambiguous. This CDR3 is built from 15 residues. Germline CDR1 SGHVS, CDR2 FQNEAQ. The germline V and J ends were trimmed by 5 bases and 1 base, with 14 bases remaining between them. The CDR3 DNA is TGTGCCAGCAGCAACGCCCGGCGGGGTAACTATGGCTACACCTTC. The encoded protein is CASSNARRGNYGYTF.

The chain's CDR3 is CASSGGTGDYGYTF. The CDR3, as DNA: TGTGCCAGCAGTGGTGGGACAGGAGATTATGGCTACACCTTC. This chain joins TRBV2 and TRBJ1-2; TRBD1 aligns across 8 bases. V lost 4 bases to trimming and J lost 5 bases; unmatched junction nucleotides: 6. The germline V gene has CDR1 SNHLY and CDR2 FYNNEI. This CDR3 has 14 amino acids.

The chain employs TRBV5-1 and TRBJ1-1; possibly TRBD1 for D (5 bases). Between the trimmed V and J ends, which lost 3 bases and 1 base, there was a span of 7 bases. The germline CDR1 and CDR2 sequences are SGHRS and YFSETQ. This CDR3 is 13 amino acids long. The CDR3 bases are TGCGCCAGCAGCTCCGGACAGAACACTGAAGCTTTCTTT. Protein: CASSSGQNTEAFF.

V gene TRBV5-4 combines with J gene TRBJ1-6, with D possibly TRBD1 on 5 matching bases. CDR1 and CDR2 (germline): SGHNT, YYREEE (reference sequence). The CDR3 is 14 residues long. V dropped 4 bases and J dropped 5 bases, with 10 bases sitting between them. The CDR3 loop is CASSHDSNNSPLHF. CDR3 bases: TGTGCCAGCAGCCACGACAGCAATAATTCACCCCTCCACTTT.

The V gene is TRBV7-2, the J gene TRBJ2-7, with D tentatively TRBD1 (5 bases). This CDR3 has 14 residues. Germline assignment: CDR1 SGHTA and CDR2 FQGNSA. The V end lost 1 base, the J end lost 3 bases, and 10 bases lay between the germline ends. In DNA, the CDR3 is TGTGCCAGCAGCTTAGAGCAGGGTTACTACGAGCAGTACTTC. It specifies CASSLEQGYYEQYF.

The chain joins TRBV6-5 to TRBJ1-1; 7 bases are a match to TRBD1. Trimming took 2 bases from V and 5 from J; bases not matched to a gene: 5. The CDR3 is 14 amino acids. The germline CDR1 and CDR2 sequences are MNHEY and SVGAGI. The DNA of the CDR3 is TGTGCCAGCAGTTACAGGGGGCCTATGACTGAAGCTTTCTTT. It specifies CASSYRGPMTEAFF.

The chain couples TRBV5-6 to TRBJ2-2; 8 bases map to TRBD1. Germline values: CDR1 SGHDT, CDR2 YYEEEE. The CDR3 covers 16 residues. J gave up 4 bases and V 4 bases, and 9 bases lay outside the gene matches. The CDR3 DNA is TGTGCCAGCAGCGTAAACAGGGGGTATATCACCGGGGAGCTGTTTTTT. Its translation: CASSVNRGYITGELFF. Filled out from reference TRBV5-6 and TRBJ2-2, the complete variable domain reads DAGVTQSPTHLIKTRGQQVTLRCSPKSGHDTVSWYQQALGQGPQFIFQYYEEEERQRGNFPDRFSGHQFPNYSSELNVNALLLGDSALYLCASSVNRGYITGELFFGEGSRLTVL.

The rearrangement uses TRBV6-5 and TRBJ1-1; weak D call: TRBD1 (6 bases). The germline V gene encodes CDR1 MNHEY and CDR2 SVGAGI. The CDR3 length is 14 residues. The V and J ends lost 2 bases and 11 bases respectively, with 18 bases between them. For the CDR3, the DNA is TGTGCCAGCAGTTACCACGACGGAGCTAGGGGGGCTTTCTTT. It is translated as CASSYHDGARGAFF.

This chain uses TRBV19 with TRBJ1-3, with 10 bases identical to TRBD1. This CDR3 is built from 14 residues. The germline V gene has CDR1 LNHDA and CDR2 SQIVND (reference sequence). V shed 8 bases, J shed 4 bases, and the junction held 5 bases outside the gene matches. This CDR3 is CASRGQGLGNTIYF. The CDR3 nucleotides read TGTGCCAGTCGGGGACAGGGGTTAGGAAACACCATATATTTT.

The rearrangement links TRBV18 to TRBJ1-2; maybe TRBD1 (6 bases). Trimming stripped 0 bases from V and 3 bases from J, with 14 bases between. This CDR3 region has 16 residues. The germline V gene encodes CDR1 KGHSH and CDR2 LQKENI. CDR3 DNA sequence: TGTGCCAGCTCACCACCGGGGGCTCTTGGGGACTATGGCTACACCTTC. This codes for CASSPPGALGDYGYTF.

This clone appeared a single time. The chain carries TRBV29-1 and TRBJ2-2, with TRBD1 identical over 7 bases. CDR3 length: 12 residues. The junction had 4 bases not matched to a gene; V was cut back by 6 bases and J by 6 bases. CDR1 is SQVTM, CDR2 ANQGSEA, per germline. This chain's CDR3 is CSVLTGSGELFF. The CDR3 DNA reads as TGCAGCGTCCTGACAGGGTCCGGGGAGCTGTTTTTT.

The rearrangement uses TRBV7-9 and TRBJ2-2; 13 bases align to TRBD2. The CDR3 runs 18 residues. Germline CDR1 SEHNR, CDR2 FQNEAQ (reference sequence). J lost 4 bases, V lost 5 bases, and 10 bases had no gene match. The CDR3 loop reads CASSIGTSGNIGTGELFF. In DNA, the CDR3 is TGTGCCAGCAGCATCGGGACTAGCGGGAATATCGGCACCGGGGAGCTGTTTTTT.

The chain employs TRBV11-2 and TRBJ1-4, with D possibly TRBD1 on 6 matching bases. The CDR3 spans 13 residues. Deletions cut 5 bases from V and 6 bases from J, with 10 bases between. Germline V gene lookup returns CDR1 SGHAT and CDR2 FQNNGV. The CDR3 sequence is CASSSGGHEKLFF. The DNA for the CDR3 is TGTGCCAGCAGCAGCGGGGGGCATGAAAAACTGTTTTTT.

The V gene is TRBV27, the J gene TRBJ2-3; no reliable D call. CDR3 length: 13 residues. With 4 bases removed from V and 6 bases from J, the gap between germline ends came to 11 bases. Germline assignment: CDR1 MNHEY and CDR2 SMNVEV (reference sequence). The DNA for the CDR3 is TGTGCCAGCAGTTATAGTTTTCGGGATACGCAGTATTTT. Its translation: CASSYSFRDTQYF.

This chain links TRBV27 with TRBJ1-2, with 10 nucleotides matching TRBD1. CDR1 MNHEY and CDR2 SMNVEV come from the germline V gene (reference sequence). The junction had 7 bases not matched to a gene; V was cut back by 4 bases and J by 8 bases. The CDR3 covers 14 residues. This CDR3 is CASSSTGTGEGYTF. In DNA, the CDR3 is TGTGCCAGCAGTTCAACCGGGACAGGGGAAGGCTACACCTTC.

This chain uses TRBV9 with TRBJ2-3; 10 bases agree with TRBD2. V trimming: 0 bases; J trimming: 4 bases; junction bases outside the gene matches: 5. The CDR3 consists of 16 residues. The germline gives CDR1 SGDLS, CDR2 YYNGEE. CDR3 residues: CASSVVSGRAPDTQYF. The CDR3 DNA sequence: TGTGCCAGCAGCGTAGTGAGCGGGAGGGCCCCAGATACGCAGTATTTT.

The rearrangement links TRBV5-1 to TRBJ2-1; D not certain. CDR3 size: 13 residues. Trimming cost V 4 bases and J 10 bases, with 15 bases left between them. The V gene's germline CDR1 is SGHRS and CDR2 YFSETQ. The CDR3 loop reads CASSPGELGEQFF. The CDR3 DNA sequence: TGCGCCAGCAGCCCTGGCGAGTTGGGCGAGCAGTTCTTC.